The 29 T cell receptor beta chains listed next were all sequenced from one sample in a study of cytomegalovirus exposure and HLA in healthy donors. Assay used: immunoSEQ multiplex PCR; TCRdb lists only in-frame clones, some missing. Of 150,000 to 200,000 clones listed, about four fifths are singletons. The material sequenced was PBMCs. The receptors shown here come from a man between 18 and 35 years old in good health and CMV-seropositive.

The chain is built from TRBV4-2 and TRBJ2-1; 9 nucleotides agree with TRBD2. V lost 0 bases to trimming and J lost 2 bases; unmatched junction nucleotides: 5. Germline V gene lookup returns CDR1 LGHNA and CDR2 YNFKEQ. The CDR3 is 17 residues long. CDR3 region: CASSQESPSGAYNEQFF. The DNA of the CDR3 is TGTGCCAGCAGCCAAGAAAGTCCTAGCGGGGCCTACAATGAGCAGTTCTTC.

This clone was detected only a few times. The genes are TRBV6-5 and TRBJ1-5; the D gene is possibly TRBD1 (5 bases). Germline lookup yields CDR1 MNHEY and CDR2 SVGAGI. The CDR3 spans 13 residues. The ends were cut back, 5 bases at V and 8 bases at J, with 13 bases in the middle. CDR3 residues: CASSTERGKPQHF. As DNA, the CDR3 is TGTGCCAGCAGTACCGAGCGGGGGAAGCCCCAGCATTTT.

V and J are TRBV29-1 and TRBJ2-2; D ambiguous. CDR3 length: 15 residues. Germline assignment: CDR1 SQVTM and CDR2 ANQGSEA. Trimming took 0 bases from V and 2 from J, leaving 10 bases between them. The CDR3 sequence: CSVEDLGQNTGELFF. In DNA, the CDR3 is TGCAGCGTTGAAGATCTTGGCCAAAACACCGGGGAGCTGTTTTTT.

The chain joins TRBV19 to TRBJ2-2; D perhaps matches TRBD1 (5 bases). The germline CDR1 and CDR2 sequences are LNHDA and SQIVND (reference sequence). Deletions cut 3 bases from V and 1 base from J, with 12 bases between. The CDR3 covers 16 residues. The CDR3 DNA is TGTGCCAGTAGTATGCGGACAAGTATGAACACCGGGGAGCTGTTTTTT. Translating gives CASSMRTSMNTGELFF.

The chain links TRBV6-4 to TRBJ1-4; D might be TRBD1 (5 bases). The CDR3 has 15 residues. The V gene's germline CDR1 is MRHNA and CDR2 SNTAGT. V was trimmed by 4 bases and J by 0 bases, leaving 9 bases between them. The CDR3 protein is CASSAEGATNEKLFF. CDR3 DNA sequence: TGTGCCAGCAGTGCGGAAGGGGCAACTAATGAAAAACTGTTTTTT.

The chain's CDR3 is CASSLGASIHEQYF. CDR3 DNA: TGTGCCAGCAGCTTGGGGGCGTCTATCCACGAGCAGTACTTC. The gene calls are TRBV5-4 and TRBJ2-7; D uncertain. The germline gives CDR1 SGHNT, CDR2 YYREEE (reference sequence). The CDR3 extends over 14 amino acids. Trimming shortened V by 0 bases and J by 5 bases, and 12 bases separated the two germline ends.

The chain couples TRBV29-1 to TRBJ2-7, with D possibly being TRBD2 (6 bases). Trimming shortened V by 2 bases and J by 9 bases, and 17 bases separated the two germline ends. Germline lookup yields CDR1 SQVTM and CDR2 ANQGSEA. This CDR3 region has 13 residues. The CDR3 coding sequence is TGCAGCGTTGAATTATCCCCGGGACTGCGGCAGTACTTC. Translated: CSVELSPGLRQYF.

The chain combines TRBV9 with TRBJ2-5; the D gene is possibly TRBD2 (6 bases). CDR3 length: 18 residues. CDR1 SGDLS and CDR2 YYNGEE come from the germline V gene. The V end was cut by 0 bases, the J end by 2 bases, with 20 bases between. The CDR3 DNA follows: TGTGCCAGCAGCGTAGGAGATAGCGGAGCGTTAGGGCAAGAGACCCAGTACTTC. Protein product: CASSVGDSGALGQETQYF.

The sample holds one count of this clone. The chain uses TRBV21-1 and TRBJ1-1. TRBV21-1 is assigned pseudogene status. The CDR3 runs to 16 residues. The CDR3 is CASVRGGSCVNTEAFF. The CDR3 DNA reads TGTGCCAGCGTCCGGGGGGGGAGTTGTGTGAACACTGAAGCTTTCTTT.

The genes are TRBV4-1 and TRBJ2-7; TRBD2 aligns across 10 bases. The V gene's germline CDR1 is MGHRA and CDR2 YSYEKL. V gave up 2 bases and J gave up 5 bases; unmatched junction bases: 9. The CDR3 loop spans 16 amino acids. The CDR3 loop is CASSQLPGTSADEQYF. CDR3 DNA: TGCGCCAGCAGCCAACTCCCCGGGACTAGCGCTGACGAGCAGTACTTC.

The V and J genes are TRBV30 and TRBJ2-7; 9 bases line up with TRBD2. The CDR3 loop spans 13 amino acids. Per germline, CDR1 GTSNPN and CDR2 SVGIG (reference sequence). With 1 base clipped from V and 6 bases from J, the junction kept 4 bases outside the gene matches. The CDR3, as DNA: TGTGCCTGGAGTGCTAGCGGGAAGGGCGAGCAGTACTTC. This encodes CAWSASGKGEQYF.

The V and J genes are TRBV5-5 and TRBJ1-2; TRBD1 might be the D (5 bases). This CDR3 comprises 12 residues. CDR1 is SGHKS, CDR2 YYEKEE, per germline (reference sequence). Trimming removed 4 bases from V and 5 bases from J, with 9 bases in between. For the CDR3, the DNA is TGTGCCAGCAGCCCCGGGGGTTATGGCTACACCTTC. Its protein product is CASSPGGYGYTF.

The V call is TRBV5-4, the J call TRBJ2-3; 8 nucleotides agree with TRBD2. V shed 4 bases, J shed 3 bases, and the junction held 10 bases outside the gene matches. CDR3 length: 16 amino acids. In germline, CDR1 is SGHNT, CDR2 YYREEE (reference sequence). The CDR3 region is CASSGDSRGGTDTQYF. CDR3 bases: TGTGCCAGCAGCGGGGACTCCCGGGGGGGTACAGATACGCAGTATTTT.

CDR3 coding DNA: TGTGCCAGCAGGGACAGTTTCTATACGAGGAACACTGAAGCTTTCTTT. Translation: CASRDSFYTRNTEAFF. The chain carries TRBV27 and TRBJ1-1; D possibly corresponds to TRBD1 (6 bases). The CDR3 loop spans 16 amino acids. Germline lookup yields CDR1 MNHEY and CDR2 SMNVEV (reference sequence). Trimming stripped 6 bases from V and 1 base from J, with 18 bases between.

The chain is built from TRBV9 and TRBJ2-5, with 9 positions matching TRBD1. The CDR3 runs to 15 residues. V lost 0 bases, J lost 6 bases, and 6 bases stayed unmatched. Germline CDR1 and CDR2: SGDLS and YYNGEE. CDR3 sequence reads: CASSVETGGMQTQYF. The CDR3, as DNA: TGTGCCAGCAGCGTAGAAACAGGGGGCATGCAGACCCAGTACTTC.

J is TRBJ1-1 and V is TRBV7-3; the match to TRBD1 covers 9 bases. Germline V lookup: CDR1 SGHTA, CDR2 FQGTGA. This CDR3 has 12 amino acids. The V gene end was trimmed by 0 bases and the J gene end by 11 bases; junction bases not matched to a gene: 1. CDR3 in amino acids: CASSLTQGAAFF. DNA for the CDR3: TGTGCCAGCAGCTTAACACAGGGGGCGGCTTTCTTT.

With regard to this clone: One base away lies a much larger clone, so this may be a sequencing read error. The J gene is TRBJ2-2, the V gene TRBV28; 13 nucleotides agree with TRBD2. Trimming took 6 bases from V and 6 from J; bases not matched to a gene: 4. The CDR3 runs to 15 residues. From germline, CDR1 is MDHEN and CDR2 SYDVKM. CDR3 sequence: CASSLLAGGPGELFF. For the CDR3, the DNA is TGTGCCAGCAGCCTACTAGCGGGAGGGCCCGGGGAGCTGTTTTTT. Full variable domain (missing parts from reference TRBV28 and TRBJ2-2): DVKVTQSSRYLVKRTGEKVFLECVQDMDHENMFWYRQDPGLGLRLIYFSYDVKMKEKGDIPEGYSVSREKKERFSLILESASTNQTSMYLCASSLLAGGPGELFFGEGSRLTVL.

CDR3 region: CASSKAGQLEEKLFF. The CDR3, as DNA: TGTGCCAGCAGCAAAGCGGGCCAGCTTGAGGAAAAACTGTTTTTT. The V call is TRBV21-1, the J call TRBJ1-4; no DNA check was done on the table's D call, TRBD1. TRBV21-1 is shown as a pseudogene. This CDR3 is built from 15 residues.

V usage is TRBV5-1 and J usage is TRBJ2-7; D gene ambiguous. Between the trimmed V and J ends, which lost 5 bases and 0 bases, there was a span of 12 bases. Germline CDR1 and CDR2: SGHRS and YFSETQ. CDR3 size: 14 residues. The CDR3 reads CASRSVTSSYEQYF. The DNA for the CDR3 is TGCGCCAGCAGATCCGTCACGAGCTCCTACGAGCAGTACTTC. The whole variable domain, remainder taken from reference TRBV5-1 and TRBJ2-7, is KAGVTQTPRYLIKTRGQQVTLSCSPISGHRSVSWYQQTPGQGLQFLFEYFSETQRNKGNFPGRFSGRQFSNSRSEMNVSTLELGDSALYLCASRSVTSSYEQYFGPGTRLTVT.

The rearrangement joins TRBV16 to TRBJ2-2; perhaps TRBD1 as D (6 bases). V was cut by 5 bases and J by 1 base, with 11 bases left in between. Germline V gene sequence: CDR1 KGHSY, CDR2 FQNENV. The CDR3 is made up of 15 amino acids. CDR3 nucleotide sequence: TGTGCCAGCAGCTTCCGCAGGGGGAACACCGGGGAGCTGTTTTTT. It translates to CASSFRRGNTGELFF.

In its sample, this clone was seen once. This chain links TRBV29-1 with TRBJ2-5; D remains ambiguous. The CDR3 spans 10 residues. The V gene's germline CDR1 is SQVTM and CDR2 ANQGSEA. The V gene lost 2 bases and the J gene lost 4 bases, with 2 bases spanning the gap. Written as DNA, the CDR3 is TGCAGCGTTGAACGAGAGACCCAGTACTTC. Translated: CSVERETQYF.

The chain employs TRBV30 and TRBJ2-7; D unresolved. V was shortened by 4 bases and J by 3 bases, with 13 bases between the two germline ends. The CDR3 length is 13 residues. Per the germline V gene, CDR1 is GTSNPN and CDR2 is SVGIG (reference sequence). The CDR3 sequence is CAWTNELDYEQYF. CDR3 nucleotides: TGTGCCTGGACGAATGAGCTAGACTACGAGCAGTACTTC.

This chain joins TRBV7-2 and TRBJ2-2; weak D call: TRBD2 (6 bases). Germline assignment: CDR1 SGHTA and CDR2 FQGNSA. The V gene lost 7 bases and the J gene lost 3 bases, with 15 bases spanning the gap. CDR3 size: 15 residues. The CDR3 DNA follows: TGTGCCAGCACCGCCGGGGGTTGGGACACCGGGGAGCTGTTTTTT. Residues: CASTAGGWDTGELFF.

The chain has TRBV5-1 and TRBJ2-7; 7 bases agree with TRBD1. Per the germline V gene, CDR1 is SGHRS and CDR2 is YFSETQ. After removal of 3 bases from V and 6 bases from J, the junction contained 3 bases not matched to a gene. The CDR3 sequence is 12 residues long. The CDR3, as DNA: TGCGCCAGCAGCTCGACAGGGCCCGAGCAGTACTTC. Protein: CASSSTGPEQYF.

V usage is TRBV30 and J usage is TRBJ2-3; D possibly corresponds to TRBD1 (5 bases). Germline V gene lookup returns CDR1 GTSNPN and CDR2 SVGIG (reference sequence). V was shortened by 1 base and J by 3 bases, with 5 bases between the two germline ends. CDR3 size: 12 residues. The CDR3 bases are TGTGCCTGGAGTGCAGGGACAGATACGCAGTATTTT. It encodes CAWSAGTDTQYF.

The genes are TRBV5-5 and TRBJ2-7; D possibly corresponds to TRBD1 (5 bases). The CDR3 contains 18 residues. Trimming shortened V by 4 bases and J by 4 bases, and 27 bases separated the two germline ends. Germline CDR1 reads SGHKS; CDR2 reads YYEKEE (reference sequence). Here the CDR3 reads CASSQKQIRGYPWYEQYF. DNA for the CDR3: TGTGCCAGCAGCCAAAAACAAATTAGGGGCTATCCCTGGTACGAGCAGTACTTC. The entire variable domain, with the rest obtained from reference TRBV5-5 and TRBJ2-7, is as follows: DAGVTQSPTHLIKTRGQQVTLRCSPISGHKSVSWYQQVLGQGPQFIFQYYEKEERGRGNFPDRFSARQFPNYSSELNVNALLLGDSALYLCASSQKQIRGYPWYEQYFGPGTRLTVT.

This rearrangement joins TRBV4-2 to TRBJ2-7; 9 positions match TRBD1. The CDR3 is 21 amino acids. The V gene end was trimmed by 4 bases and the J gene end by 0 bases; junction bases not matched to a gene: 22. Germline V gene data show CDR1 as LGHNA and CDR2 as YNFKEQ. This CDR3 is CASSPNLDGGQGSPSSYEQYF. The CDR3 bases are TGTGCCAGCAGCCCTAACCTTGACGGGGGACAGGGTTCCCCAAGCTCCTACGAGCAGTACTTC.

J is TRBJ2-7 and V is TRBV28; tentatively, D is TRBD2 (6 bases). The CDR3 sequence is 13 residues long. In germline, CDR1 is MDHEN, CDR2 SYDVKM. V lost 4 bases and J lost 9, with 16 bases in between. The CDR3 loop reads CASSSRDISLQYF. DNA of the CDR3: TGTGCCAGCAGTTCGCGGGATATATCCTTGCAGTACTTC.

This chain uses TRBV5-4 with TRBJ2-1; D gene uncertain. The CDR3 runs to 14 residues. Trimming cost V 3 bases and J 0 bases, with 7 bases left between them. The V gene's germline CDR1 is SGHNT and CDR2 YYREEE (reference sequence). Here the CDR3 DNA reads TGTGCCAGCAGCTCCCCCAGCTCCTACAATGAGCAGTTCTTC. Its translation: CASSSPSSYNEQFF.